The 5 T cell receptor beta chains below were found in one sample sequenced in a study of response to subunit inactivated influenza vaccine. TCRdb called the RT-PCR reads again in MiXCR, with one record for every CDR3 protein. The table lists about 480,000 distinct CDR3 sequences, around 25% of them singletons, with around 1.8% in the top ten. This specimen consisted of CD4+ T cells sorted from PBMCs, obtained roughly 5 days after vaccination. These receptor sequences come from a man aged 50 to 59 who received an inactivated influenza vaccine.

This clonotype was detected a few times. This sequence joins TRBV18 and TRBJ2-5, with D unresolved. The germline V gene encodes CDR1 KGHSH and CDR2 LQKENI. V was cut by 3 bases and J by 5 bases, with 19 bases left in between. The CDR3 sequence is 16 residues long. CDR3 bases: TGTGCCAGCTCACCGAAGAAGTTAGGGCGAATGGAGACCCAGTACTTC. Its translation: CASSPKKLGRMETQYF.

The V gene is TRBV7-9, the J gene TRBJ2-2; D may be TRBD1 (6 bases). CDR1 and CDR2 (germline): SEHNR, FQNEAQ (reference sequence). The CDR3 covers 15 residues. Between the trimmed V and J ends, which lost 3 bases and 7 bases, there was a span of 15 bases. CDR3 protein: CASSFLQQGNGELFF. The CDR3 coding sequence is TGTGCCAGCAGCTTTCTCCAACAGGGTAACGGGGAGCTGTTTTTT.

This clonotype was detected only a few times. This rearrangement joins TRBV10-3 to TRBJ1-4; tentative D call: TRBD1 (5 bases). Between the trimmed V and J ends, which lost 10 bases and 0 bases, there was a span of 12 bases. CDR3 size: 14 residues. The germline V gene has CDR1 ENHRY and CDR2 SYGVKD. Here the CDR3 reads CATGLGPTNEKLFF. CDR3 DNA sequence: TGTGCCACCGGACTGGGGCCAACTAATGAAAAACTGTTTTTT.

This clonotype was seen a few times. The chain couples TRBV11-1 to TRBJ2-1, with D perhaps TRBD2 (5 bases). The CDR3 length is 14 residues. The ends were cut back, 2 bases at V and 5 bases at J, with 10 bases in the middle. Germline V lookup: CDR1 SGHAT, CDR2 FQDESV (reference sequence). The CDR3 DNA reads TGTGCCAGCAGCTTATCCGGGAAGAACAATGAGCAGTTCTTC. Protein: CASSLSGKNNEQFF.

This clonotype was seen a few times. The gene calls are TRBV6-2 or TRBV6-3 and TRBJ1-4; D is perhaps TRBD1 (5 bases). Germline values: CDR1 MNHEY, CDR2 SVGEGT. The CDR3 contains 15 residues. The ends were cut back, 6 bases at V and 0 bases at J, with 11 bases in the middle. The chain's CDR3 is CASRTTGPTNEKLFF. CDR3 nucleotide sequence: TGTGCCAGCAGAACAACAGGACCAACTAATGAAAAACTGTTTTTT.